Below, 19 T cell receptor beta chains from the same sample are listed, as sequenced in a study of CD8+ T cells in alopecia areata. cDNA reverse transcribed from extracted RNA served as the sequencing template. Libraries were prepared by immunoSEQ multiplex PCR; TCRdb keeps only in-frame clonotypes and omits some of them. The sample holds hundreds of thousands of clones; over 45% are singletons and the top ten take 0.75% to 0.95%. Described treatment: oral pan-JAK inhibitor, 5-10 mg twice daily. This specimen was CD4+ T cells sorted from blood, taken around week 54, from a patient treated with tofacitinib. The receptor set was obtained from a human donor with alopecia areata.

As to this clone: Other DNA sequences within the sample encode an identical CDR3. The gene calls are TRBV7-2 and TRBJ1-5; D gene uncertain. Trimming shortened V by 2 bases and J by 2 bases, and 7 bases separated the two germline ends. The germline V gene encodes CDR1 SGHTA and CDR2 FQGNSA. This CDR3 is built from 14 residues. The CDR3 coding sequence is TGTGCCAGCAGCTTAACCGGGGGCAATCAGCCCCAGCATTTT. Residues: CASSLTGGNQPQHF.

A single count supports this clone. This chain joins TRBV20-1 and TRBJ2-7; 7 bases agree with TRBD1. The CDR3 sequence is 11 residues long. V lost 2 bases and J lost 6; bases outside the gene matches: 1. Germline CDR1 DFQATT, CDR2 SNEGSKA (reference sequence). The CDR3 reads CSARWTGEQYF. The CDR3 DNA reads as TGCAGTGCTAGATGGACAGGCGAGCAGTACTTC.

V is TRBV2 and J is TRBJ2-7; 8 positions agree with TRBD2. V shed 6 bases and J 4 bases; nucleotides not matched to a gene: 5. This CDR3 comprises 13 residues. Germline V lookup: CDR1 SNHLY, CDR2 FYNNEI. The CDR3 sequence: CASRKTSEYEQYF. Written as DNA, the CDR3 is TGTGCCAGCAGGAAGACTAGCGAATACGAGCAGTACTTC.

J is TRBJ2-1 and V is TRBV4-1, with 11 bases that match TRBD1. J lost 4 bases, V lost 2 bases, and 7 bases had no gene match. This CDR3 contains 17 residues. Germline values: CDR1 MGHRA, CDR2 YSYEKL. The CDR3 loop reads CASSQQDRGRTYNEQFF. CDR3 sequence (DNA): TGCGCCAGCAGCCAACAGGACAGGGGGCGGACGTACAATGAGCAGTTCTTC.

This clone occurred a few times. The chain joins TRBV7-3 to TRBJ1-1; no clear D. V lost 2 bases and J lost 4, with 8 bases in between. This CDR3 is 13 amino acids long. In germline, CDR1 is SGHTA, CDR2 FQGTGA. As DNA, the CDR3 is TGTGCCAGCAGCTTACACCCCAGCACTGAAGCTTTCTTT. Translating it yields CASSLHPSTEAFF.

In its sample, this clone was seen once. The chain recombines TRBV6-6 with TRBJ1-6, with D possibly TRBD1 on 5 matching bases. The CDR3 is 15 residues long. Germline CDR1 MNHNY, CDR2 SVGAGI (reference sequence). Trimming removed 0 bases at V and 8 bases at J, with 11 bases between. CDR3 sequence (DNA): TGTGCCAGCAGTTACTCGAGGCTACAGGATTCACCCCTCCACTTT. Its translation: CASSYSRLQDSPLHF.

The chain is built from TRBV5-6 and TRBJ2-5, with 9 bases matching TRBD2. The CDR3 loop spans 14 amino acids. J lost 5 bases, V lost 3 bases, and 5 bases had no gene match. The germline V gene encodes CDR1 SGHDT and CDR2 YYEEEE. CDR3 nucleotide sequence: TGTGCCAGCAGCTCTCCTAGCGGGGCCGAGACCCAGTACTTC. Its protein is CASSSPSGAETQYF.

The CDR3 is CASQGDRPNNEQFF. The DNA of the CDR3 is TGTGCCAGCCAGGGGGACAGGCCGAACAATGAGCAGTTCTTC. This sequence joins TRBV5-4 and TRBJ2-1; 8 nucleotides agree with TRBD1. The CDR3 spans 14 residues. CDR1 is SGHNT and CDR2 is YYREEE in the germline V gene (reference sequence). V lost 7 bases and J lost 5; bases outside the gene matches: 8.

The chain recombines TRBV7-2 with TRBJ1-1, with a possible D match to TRBD1 (6 bases). The CDR3 is made up of 14 amino acids. V lost 3 bases and J lost 3, with 11 bases in between. Germline assignment: CDR1 SGHTA and CDR2 FQGNSA. As DNA, the CDR3 is TGTGCCAGCAGCTTTGTGACAGGCCACACTGAAGCTTTCTTT. This codes for CASSFVTGHTEAFF.

The CDR3 spells CASSFRDRLYF. In DNA form, the CDR3 reads TGTGCCAGCAGTTTCCGGGACAGGCTGTACTTC. The chain is built from TRBV27 and TRBJ2-4; TRBD1 matches 8 bases. The germline gives CDR1 MNHEY, CDR2 SMNVEV (reference sequence). This CDR3 contains 11 residues. With 3 bases clipped from V and 15 bases from J, the junction kept 4 bases outside the gene matches.

CDR3 residues: CAISESDRGTHPLHF. Here the CDR3 DNA reads TGTGCCATCAGTGAGTCGGACAGGGGCACGCATCCCCTCCACTTT. The chain has TRBV10-3 and TRBJ1-6; the match to TRBD1 covers 9 bases. The germline V gene encodes CDR1 ENHRY and CDR2 SYGVKD. After removal of 0 bases from V and 13 bases from J, the junction contained 7 bases not matched to a gene. There are 15 residues in the CDR3.

This chain joins TRBV29-1 and TRBJ2-3; a possible D gene is TRBD2 (6 bases). Looked up from germline, CDR1 is SQVTM and CDR2 is ANQGSEA. This CDR3 is 14 amino acids long. V lost 1 base to trimming and J lost 4 bases, with 12 bases between them. The CDR3 DNA reads as TGCAGCGTTGAAGGGGGCAGGGAGGCAGATACGCAGTATTTT. Amino acids: CSVEGGREADTQYF.

This clone was detected only once. This chain connects TRBV2 to TRBJ2-1; either TRBD1 or TRBD2 may fit D (5 bases each). This CDR3 has 13 residues. V dropped 10 bases and J dropped 8 bases, with 18 bases sitting between them. Per germline, CDR1 SNHLY and CDR2 FYNNEI. The CDR3 here is CATGDGARDEQFF. The DNA of the CDR3 is TGTGCCACTGGGGACGGGGCGCGAGATGAGCAGTTCTTC.

This clone turned up a few times. The rearrangement uses TRBV5-1 and TRBJ2-7; D is undetermined. This CDR3 region has 11 residues. The germline V gene has CDR1 SGHRS and CDR2 YFSETQ. V was trimmed by 4 bases and J by 6 bases, leaving 8 bases between them. The CDR3 DNA follows: TGCGCCAGCAGCGGCTATCGCGAGCAGTACTTC. This sequence encodes CASSGYREQYF.

This clone was observed a few times. The DNA of the CDR3 is TGTGCCAGCAGTTACGGTTCCCTCACTGAAGCTTTCTTT. It is translated as CASSYGSLTEAFF. The chain combines TRBV6-6 with TRBJ1-1; D unresolved. CDR3 length: 13 residues. Trimming removed 2 bases from V and 4 bases from J, with 8 bases in between. CDR1 and CDR2 (germline): MNHNY, SVGAGI (reference sequence).

This chain links TRBV15 with TRBJ1-2, with D possibly TRBD1 on 5 matching bases. This CDR3 comprises 14 residues. With 3 bases removed from V and 5 bases from J, the gap between germline ends came to 13 bases. Germline V gene data show CDR1 as LNHNV and CDR2 as YYDKDF (reference sequence). The CDR3 spells CATSSPGRTYGYTF. CDR3 in DNA: TGTGCCACCAGCAGTCCGGGACGGACTTATGGCTACACCTTC.

This clone came up once. The V and J genes are TRBV7-2 and TRBJ2-3, with 8 bases aligning to TRBD2. V shed 5 bases, J shed 8 bases, and the junction held 9 bases outside the gene matches. The CDR3 spans 14 residues. The V gene's germline CDR1 is SGHTA and CDR2 FQGNSA. The CDR3 reads CASSRTPGTSTQYF. The CDR3 nucleotides read TGTGCCAGCAGCCGTACTCCCGGGACTAGTACGCAGTATTTT.

The V call is TRBV30, the J call TRBJ1-2; D not resolved. V was trimmed by 0 bases and J by 7 bases, leaving 6 bases between them. This CDR3 is 11 amino acids long. Germline V gene sequence: CDR1 GTSNPN, CDR2 SVGIG (reference sequence). The DNA for the CDR3 is TGTGCCTGGAGTGTAAACGGTGGCTACACCTTC. This translates into CAWSVNGGYTF.

The CDR3 region has the DNA TGTGCCAGCAGCAAGGGACAGGGGGGATTCTACGAGCAGTACTTC. Protein product: CASSKGQGGFYEQYF. The V and J genes are TRBV5-4 and TRBJ2-7, with 11 nucleotides matching TRBD1. Trimming at V came to 4 bases and at J to 3 bases, leaving 6 bases not matched to a gene. CDR3 length: 15 amino acids. Germline CDR1 reads SGHNT; CDR2 reads YYREEE (reference sequence).